This is a list of T cell receptor beta chains from one sample in a study of T-cell reconstitution after alpha-beta-depleted transplantation in children. TCRdb ran MiXCR on the PCR reads and lists one entry per CDR3 protein. The sample has a few hundred thousand distinct CDR3 sequences; 27% are singletons. The sample consisted of PBMCs, taken before TCRalphabeta/CD19-depleted stem cell transplant. The receptors here all came from a boy younger than two with Wiskott-Aldrich syndrome, due to receive a stem cell transplant. Both conserved end residues are part of each CDR3. D genes are given only for firm matches. Rows may omit the clone size; those that give it use once, few, many or a size class.

j_call | clone_size | v_call | d_call | cdr3_nt | cdr3_aa
TRBJ2-7 | NA | TRBV10-3 | NA | TGTGCCATCAGCCCCAAGTCCGAGCAGTACTTC | CAISPKSEQYF
TRBJ2-7 | few | TRBV5-1 | NA | TGCGCCAGCAGGGAGGGTGTAACCTACGAGCAGTACTTC | CASREGVTYEQYF
TRBJ2-6 | NA | TRBV30 | TRBD1 | TGTGCCTGGACCCGGGACAGCTCTGGGGCCAACGTCCTGACTTTC | CAWTRDSSGANVLTF
TRBJ1-2 | few | TRBV14 | TRBD1 | TGTGCCAGCAGCCAAGATACTTACAGGGGGCTAAGCTACACCTTC | CASSQDTYRGLSYTF
TRBJ2-5 | NA | TRBV3-1 | NA | TGTGCCAGCTGTTGGAGGACAGCCAACCCTGGGGAGACCCAGTACTTC | CASCWRTANPGETQYF
TRBJ1-1 | NA | TRBV11-2 | TRBD1 | TGTGCCAGCAGCTTAGTTCGGTGGGGCAGGGGGAAACGGAACACTGAAGCTTTCTTT | CASSLVRWGRGKRNTEAFF
TRBJ2-5 | NA | TRBV7-6 | TRBD1 | TGTGCCAGCAGCTTAGCTTCACAGGGGGTGGGAGAGACCCAGTACTTC | CASSLASQGVGETQYF
TRBJ2-4 | NA | TRBV13 | NA | TGTGCCAGCAGCTTTACAGGTTCCAAAAACATTCAGTACTTC | CASSFTGSKNIQYF
TRBJ2-2 | few | TRBV2 | NA | TGTGCCAGCAGCGACAGTCTTAGGAACACCGGGGAGCTGTTTTTT | CASSDSLRNTGELFF
TRBJ2-3 | NA | TRBV20-1 | NA | TGCAGTGCTCCAAGCACAGATACGCAGTATTTT | CSAPSTDTQYF
TRBJ1-1 | NA | TRBV3-1 | TRBD1 | TGTGCCAGCAGCCTCTGGACAGGGAACACTGAAGCTTTCTTT | CASSLWTGNTEAFF
TRBJ2-1 | NA | TRBV20-1 | TRBD2 | TGCAGTGCTAGACTACTAGCGAACTCCTACAATGAGCAGTTCTTC | CSARLLANSYNEQFF
TRBJ2-1 | NA | TRBV20-1 | NA | TGCAGTGCTAGAGAGACCGTTATGGGGAATGAGCAGTTCTTC | CSARETVMGNEQFF
TRBJ1-4 | NA | TRBV2 | NA | TGTGCCAGCAGTGCAGGTCAAAGGGGGGAAAAACTGTTTTTT | CASSAGQRGEKLFF
TRBJ2-6 | many | TRBV11-3 | TRBD2 | TGTGCCAGCAGCTTACCCTTACTAGCGGGACGAGGCTCTGGGGCCAACGTCCTGACTTTC | CASSLPLLAGRGSGANVLTF